This is a list of T cell receptor beta chains from one sample in a study of T cell responses to AZD1222 COVID-19 vaccine. Sequencing was performed with immunoSEQ multiplex PCR; in TCRdb, only in-frame clones are kept and a portion is missing. The profile covers 100,000 to 150,000 clones, with over 75% appearing a single time and around 7% taken by the ten largest. The sequencing here drew on peripheral blood, taken on day 0 of AZD1222 vaccination. These receptors came from an adult in good health. The CDR3 runs from the conserved cysteine through the conserved F or W. Not every row has a clone size; where given, it reads once, few, many or a size class.

clone size,J gene,V gene,CDR3 protein
.,TRBJ1-1,TRBV30,CAWSHRDTEAFF
few,TRBJ2-2,TRBV2,CASYSENTGELFF
.,TRBJ1-2,TRBV28,CASNRGGSDYGYTF
once,TRBJ1-5,TRBV4-2,CASSQEDRVRNSNQPQHF
few,TRBJ1-2,TRBV11-2,CASSSNTAGYGYTF
.,TRBJ2-3,TRBV5-1,CASMGQHTDTQYF
.,TRBJ1-1,TRBV5-1,CASSPTGAAGFTEAFF
.,TRBJ2-7,TRBV6-5,CASSATSGVYEQYF
few,TRBJ2-3,TRBV11-2,CASIMGGAGLTDTQYF
.,TRBJ2-7,TRBV4-3,CASSQERGTSYEQYF
.,TRBJ2-3,TRBV23-1,CASSRYFKQGAIPDTQYF
few,TRBJ2-7,TRBV5-1,CASSVWTGDLYEQYF
.,TRBJ1-5,TRBV28,CASSSPSGLNQPQHF
once,TRBJ2-1,TRBV19,CASSPTSGGRLENEQFF
few,TRBJ1-6,TRBV6-9,CASRPRFGTQNSPLHF
.,TRBJ1-5,TRBV10-3,CAISESRGVGDQPQHF
.,TRBJ2-3,TRBV7-9,CASSFIAGGEDTQYF
.,TRBJ1-6,TRBV7-2,CASSLAGVGGSPLHF
.,TRBJ1-5,TRBV7-9,CASSLSNQPQHF
.,TRBJ2-3,TRBV24-1,CATADFPDTQYF
.,TRBJ1-2,TRBV15,CATSRDRRGRYTF
.,TRBJ2-7,TRBV10-3,CAISESFSLAYEQYF
once,TRBJ1-4,TRBV11-2,CASSGDRGSYEKLFF
.,TRBJ2-3,TRBV6-4,CASRGTGSSTDTQYF
once,TRBJ1-2,TRBV7-3,CASSWTGGGYGYTF
once,TRBJ2-3,TRBV13,CASSSTSGPTDTQYF
once,TRBJ2-7,TRBV30,CAWSSVARGVEQYF
.,TRBJ2-2,TRBV10-1,CASSATSGFGPGELFF
.,TRBJ2-2,TRBV7-9,CASSLLGLGRGNTGELFF
.,TRBJ2-2,TRBV5-5,CASSLTGVNTGELFF
.,TRBJ1-5,TRBV7-9,CASSLGQGIGGNQPQHF
.,TRBJ1-1,TRBV6-5,CASSSWRGRQGTEAFF
.,TRBJ2-7,TRBV21-1,CASTLRGKGAGSLEQYF
.,TRBJ1-6,TRBV4-3,CASSQFPTRRDSPLHF
.,TRBJ1-5,TRBV5-4,CASSTQGGNQPQHF
.,TRBJ1-2,TRBV12-3/TRBV12-4,CASWTAIYGYTF
.,TRBJ2-1,TRBV6-5,CASSYSGGVNEQFF
.,TRBJ2-1,TRBV7-9,CASSPGRGARNEQFF
.,TRBJ2-7,TRBV10-2,CASSGGTGGYEQYF
.,TRBJ1-1,TRBV5-1,CASSLLGGATEAFF
.,TRBJ1-3,TRBV5-5,CASSLGRRNSGNTIYF